The 8 T cell receptor beta chains below were found in one sample sequenced in a study of T cells after posttransplantation cyclophosphamide. Treatment was busulfan-fludarabine conditioning, a marrow graft, and cyclophosphamide on days +3 and +4. Profiling relied on immunoSEQ multiplex PCR, and the TCRdb table lists in-frame clones only, not all of them. The table has about 5,900 clones, 1.8% seen once. The sequences come from PBMCs, collected approximately 38 weeks after a stem cell transplant with posttransplant cyclophosphamide. The receptors here all came from a young adult male patient who received an allogeneic stem cell transplant from a related donor, was CMV-positive, and had no GVHD. A share of the T cells may be of graft donor origin.

This clone was seen only a few times. The chain combines TRBV5-1 with TRBJ2-1, with 11 bases matching TRBD2. V lost 4 bases, J lost 0 bases, and 3 bases stayed unmatched. The V gene's germline CDR1 is SGHRS and CDR2 YFSETQ. The CDR3 is 16 residues long. This CDR3 reads CASSLAGGPSYNEQFF. In DNA, the CDR3 is TGCGCCAGCAGCCTAGCGGGGGGACCCTCCTACAATGAGCAGTTCTTC. The entire variable domain, with the rest obtained from reference TRBV5-1 and TRBJ2-1, is as follows: KAGVTQTPRYLIKTRGQQVTLSCSPISGHRSVSWYQQTPGQGLQFLFEYFSETQRNKGNFPGRFSGRQFSNSRSEMNVSTLELGDSALYLCASSLAGGPSYNEQFFGPGTRLTVL.

The sample holds a few counts of this clone. The rearrangement links TRBV29-1 to TRBJ2-1, with TRBD1 matching over 10 bases. The CDR3 is made up of 14 amino acids. Germline assignment: CDR1 SQVTM and CDR2 ANQGSEA. Losses at the gene ends were 5 bases for V and 3 bases for J; bases not matched to a gene: 4. The CDR3 is CSVRDRGGYNEQFF. The CDR3 DNA reads as TGCAGCGTTCGGGACAGGGGAGGCTACAATGAGCAGTTCTTC.

This clone was observed a few times. This rearrangement joins TRBV5-4 to TRBJ1-4, with TRBD1 identical over 8 bases. Germline-derived CDR1 and CDR2 are SGHNT and YYREEE (reference sequence). Unmatched junction bases numbered 10, after V lost 4 bases and J lost 11 bases. This CDR3 is 14 amino acids long. The CDR3: CASSPGQGRRKLFF. The CDR3 DNA is TGTGCCAGCAGCCCAGGACAGGGACGAAGGAAACTGTTTTTT.

This clone was counted between two and nine times. The chain combines TRBV5-1 with TRBJ2-5; no firm D call. V was shortened by 4 bases and J by 5 bases, with 15 bases between the two germline ends. Looked up from germline, CDR1 is SGHRS and CDR2 is YFSETQ. This CDR3 is 14 amino acids long. This chain's CDR3 is CASSDVDSAETQYF. Here the CDR3 DNA reads TGCGCCAGCAGCGATGTCGATTCTGCGGAGACCCAGTACTTC.

This clone has a handful of counts. This chain connects TRBV13 to TRBJ2-7, with 9 bases aligning to TRBD2. The germline V gene has CDR1 PRHDT and CDR2 FYEKMQ (reference sequence). Trimming took 2 bases from V and 3 from J; bases not matched to a gene: 5. The CDR3 loop spans 15 amino acids. Here the CDR3 reads CASSLTREGHYEQYF. The CDR3, as DNA: TGTGCCAGCAGCTTAACGCGGGAGGGACACTACGAGCAGTACTTC. The complete variable domain, with remaining parts taken from reference TRBV13 and TRBJ2-7, reads AAGVIQSPRHLIKEKRETATLKCYPIPRHDTVYWYQQGPGQDPQFLISFYEKMQSDKGSIPDRFSAQQFSDYHSELNMSSLELGDSALYFCASSLTREGHYEQYFGPGTRLTVT.

The chain is built from TRBV27 and TRBJ1-1, with D perhaps matching TRBD1 (5 bases). CDR1 is MNHEY, CDR2 SMNVEV, per germline (reference sequence). The CDR3 length is 13 residues. Trimming took off 6 bases at V and 2 bases at J, with 10 bases between the two ends. The chain's CDR3 is CASSPQGNTEAFF. The CDR3 DNA reads TGTGCCAGCAGCCCGCAGGGCAACACTGAAGCTTTCTTT.

The chain combines TRBV7-9 with TRBJ2-1, with 8 bases that match TRBD1. This CDR3 spans 16 amino acids. V lost 1 base and J lost 0; bases outside the gene matches: 2. Germline-derived CDR1 and CDR2 are SEHNR and FQNEAQ (reference sequence). CDR3 residues: CASSLGTGYSYNEQFF. The CDR3, as DNA: TGTGCCAGCAGCTTAGGGACAGGGTACTCCTACAATGAGCAGTTCTTC. Supplemented by reference TRBV7-9 and TRBJ2-1, the full variable domain reads DTGVSQNPRHKITKRGQNVTFRCDPISEHNRLYWYRQTLGQGPEFLTYFQNEAQLEKSRLLSDRFSAERPKGSFSTLEIQRTEQGDSAMYLCASSLGTGYSYNEQFFGPGTRLTVL.

The chain couples TRBV30 to TRBJ1-3; D unresolved. CDR1 GTSNPN and CDR2 SVGIG come from the germline V gene (reference sequence). Trimming cost V 7 bases and J 0 bases, with 16 bases left between them. This CDR3 contains 15 residues. The DNA for the CDR3 is TGTGCCTTCGCCGGACTGAGGGACTCTGGAAACACCATATATTTT. Amino acid sequence: CAFAGLRDSGNTIYF.